This is a list of T cell receptor beta chains from one sample in a study of CD8 T cells in cerebrospinal fluid in Alzheimer's disease. TCRdb reanalyzed the 10x single-cell sequencing reads, giving one entry per CDR3 protein sequence and no DNA. The sample yields 850 to 1,000 distinct CDR3 sequences, of which the top ten take up about 10%. The sequenced sample consisted of cerebrospinal fluid. Every receptor here comes from a human donor with Parkinson's disease. Both conserved end residues are part of each CDR3. The size field is filled for only some rows; it gives once, few, many or a size class.

j_gene,abundance,v_gene,CDR3aa
TRBJ2-1,large,TRBV6-2/TRBV6-3,CASSDNNEQFF
TRBJ2-7,large,TRBV4-2,CASSPRDRASYEQYF
TRBJ2-6,large,TRBV7-8,CASSSRDRGFSGANVLTF
TRBJ2-3,medium-sized,TRBV4-3,CASSRTLAGGTDTQYF
TRBJ2-5,large,TRBV5-5,CASSLEQETQYF
TRBJ2-3,medium-sized,TRBV12-3/TRBV12-4,CASSWKDTQYF
TRBJ2-7,.,TRBV10-2,CASSALGQDYEQYF
TRBJ2-3,large,TRBV20-1,CSASPGTSGEFTSTDTQYF
TRBJ2-7,medium-sized,TRBV6-1,CASNPGGITAYEQYF
TRBJ2-1,large,TRBV9,CASSIGGEQFF
TRBJ2-1,medium-sized,TRBV11-1,CASSLRGLRGGSYNEQFF
TRBJ2-1,medium-sized,TRBV19,CASRSTGTGYNEQFF
TRBJ1-5,medium-sized,TRBV10-2,CASSGAGGQPQHF
TRBJ2-7,medium-sized,TRBV15,CATSSSGTAIYEQYF
TRBJ2-7,medium-sized,TRBV9,CASSHSGRAREQYF
TRBJ1-6,medium-sized,TRBV5-4,CASSLEVWNSPLHF
TRBJ1-6,large,TRBV20-1,CSAPGQGNSPLHF
TRBJ2-1,medium-sized,TRBV12-3/TRBV12-4,CASSLRDLIPYNEQFF
TRBJ1-6,medium-sized,TRBV20-1,CSARAPGLKDSPLHF
TRBJ2-7,medium-sized,TRBV6-5,CASRLGLAGGTYEQYF
TRBJ2-3,large,TRBV28,CAIPGQGADTQYF
TRBJ2-1,large,TRBV3-1,CASSRNKRTSLGNEQFF